These 18 T cell receptor beta chains originate from one sample sequenced in a study of blood T cells in healthy people across ages. PCR was performed a second time for about 7 to 12 cycles using a sample-barcoded 5' primer and a J-beta primer mix. TCRdb analysed the 5' RACE reads with MiXCR anew, one entry per CDR3 protein. The sample comprises 550,000 to 750,000 distinct CDR3 sequences, about 21% of which are singletons, and under 4% rests with the top ten. The specimen sequenced was blood. The receptor source for this set is a man aged 65 to 79 in good health.

For the CDR3, the DNA is TGCGCCAGCAGCACGACCGGGACAGGGACCTACAATGAGCAGTTCTTC. Protein sequence: CASSTTGTGTYNEQFF. This rearrangement joins TRBV5-1 to TRBJ2-1, with 9 bases matching TRBD1. Germline V gives CDR1 SGHRS, CDR2 YFSETQ. With 4 bases clipped from V and 2 bases from J, the junction kept 7 bases outside the gene matches. The length of the CDR3 is 16 residues.

This clonotype has just a few counts. This chain uses TRBV20-1 with TRBJ2-1; TRBD1 agrees at 11 bases. The J call may be incorrect, as the DNA end agrees better with TRBJ2-7. This CDR3 has 15 residues. From germline, CDR1 is DFQATT and CDR2 SNEGSKA (reference sequence). The CDR3 DNA reads as TGCAGTGCTAGGATAGGACAGGGGGCACCATACGAGCAGTACTTC. As protein: CSARIGQGAPYEQYF.

By proportion, this clonotype is large. This chain connects TRBV7-2 to TRBJ2-1, with 7 bases matching TRBD2. The CDR3 runs 15 residues. The V segment lost 1 base and the J segment 7 bases; nucleotides outside the gene matches: 7. CDR1 SGHTA and CDR2 FQGNSA come from the germline V gene. CDR3 nucleotide sequence: TGTGCCAGCAGCTTAGATTGGACTAGAGGGAATGAGCAGTTCTTC. It codes for CASSLDWTRGNEQFF.

The V gene is TRBV28, the J gene TRBJ2-1; a possible D gene is TRBD2 (5 bases). The CDR3 consists of 19 residues. Germline CDR1 and CDR2: MDHEN and SYDVKM. Between the trimmed V and J ends, which lost 3 bases and 6 bases, there was a span of 27 bases. The CDR3 here is CASSFLSGSLYGILNEQFF. DNA of the CDR3: TGTGCCAGCAGTTTTCTTTCGGGGTCGCTATATGGGATTCTCAATGAGCAGTTCTTC.

The gene calls are TRBV14 and TRBJ2-7, with unresolved D. Trimming shortened V by 0 bases and J by 6 bases, and 12 bases separated the two germline ends. Germline V lookup: CDR1 SGHDN, CDR2 FVKESK. The CDR3 loop spans 14 amino acids. The CDR3 reads CASSQDLGYSEQYF. The CDR3 DNA sequence: TGTGCCAGCAGCCAAGACCTGGGGTACAGCGAGCAGTACTTC.

This clonotype occurred a few times. Relative to the germline gene, one junction end is altered; a read error may explain this. The chain links TRBV5-1 to TRBJ2-5, with 7 bases fitting TRBD1. The J call is uncertain, as TRBJ2-1 better fits the DNA end. Germline values: CDR1 SGHRS, CDR2 YFSETQ. CDR3 length: 16 residues. The CDR3 coding sequence is TGCGCCAGCAGCAGAAGTACAGGGGACACCTACGATGAGCAGTTCTTC. Its translation: CASSRSTGDTYDEQFF.

This rearrangement joins TRBV4-3 to TRBJ2-2; D is unclear. V dropped 1 base and J dropped 2 bases, with 5 bases sitting between them. CDR3 length: 14 amino acids. Germline V gene data show CDR1 as LGHNA and CDR2 as YSLEER. CDR3 sequence reads: CASSQVVNTGELFF. DNA of the CDR3: TGCGCCAGCAGCCAAGTGGTTAACACCGGGGAGCTGTTTTTT.

This clonotype was seen a handful of times. V gene TRBV14 combines with J gene TRBJ2-2; D unresolved. The CDR3 runs 13 residues. Germline V gene sequence: CDR1 SGHDN, CDR2 FVKESK. V lost 2 bases and J lost 8, with 9 bases in between. The CDR3, as DNA: TGTGCCAGCAGCCAACAAAGCTTGGGGGAGCTGTTTTTT. Its translation is CASSQQSLGELFF. Combining the CDR3 with reference TRBV14 and TRBJ2-2 gives the whole variable domain EAGVTQFPSHSVIEKGQTVTLRCDPISGHDNLYWYRRVMGKEIKFLLHFVKESKQDESGMPNNRFLAERTGGTYSTLKVQPAELEDSGVYFCASSQQSLGELFFGEGSRLTVL.

This clonotype was observed a single time. One end of the junction fails to match germline, which may point to a read error. The gene calls are TRBV12-3 or TRBV12-4 and TRBJ2-5; TRBD1 or TRBD2 may be the D gene (5 bases each). The CDR3 sequence is 15 residues long. The CDR3 nucleotides are TGTGCCAGCCAATTGGGGGTCACCACACAAGAGGCCCAGTACTTC. It codes for CASQLGVTTQEAQYF.

This chain connects TRBV29-1 to TRBJ1-1, with 7 bases identical to TRBD1. Unmatched junction bases numbered 10, after V lost 3 bases and J lost 3 bases. Germline lookup yields CDR1 SQVTM and CDR2 ANQGSEA. This CDR3 contains 15 residues. CDR3 nucleotide sequence: TGCAGCGTTGAGCCTACACAGGGGAGCGACACTGAAGCTTTCTTT. Amino acids: CSVEPTQGSDTEAFF.

This clonotype has more than one count but fewer than ten. V usage is TRBV18 and J usage is TRBJ1-6; D unresolved. Germline V gene data show CDR1 as KGHSH and CDR2 as LQKENI. V dropped 4 bases and J dropped 7 bases, with 11 bases sitting between them. The CDR3 is 14 amino acids. In DNA, the CDR3 is TGTGCCAGCTCACGAGAGGGAACCAATTCACCCCTCCACTTT. Its protein is CASSREGTNSPLHF.

This chain uses TRBV20-1 with TRBJ2-3; D is ambiguous. Per the germline V gene, CDR1 is DFQATT and CDR2 is SNEGSKA (reference sequence). The V end was cut by 5 bases, the J end by 2 bases, with 2 bases between. The CDR3 extends over 10 amino acids. CDR3 DNA: TGCAGTGCTTTCACAGATACGCAGTATTTT. It specifies CSAFTDTQYF.

The J gene is TRBJ2-1, the V gene TRBV7-2; D not resolved. Deletions cut 2 bases from V and 1 base from J, with 9 bases between. Germline CDR1 and CDR2: SGHTA and FQGNSA. There are 15 residues in the CDR3. The CDR3 sequence is CASSLKSLSYNEQFF. CDR3 in DNA: TGTGCCAGCAGCTTAAAATCGCTGTCCTACAATGAGCAGTTCTTC. Using reference TRBV7-2 and TRBJ2-1 for the parts outside the CDR3, the full variable domain is GAGVSQSPSNKVTEKGKDVELRCDPISGHTALYWYRQSLGQGLEFLIYFQGNSAPDKSGLPSDRFSAERTGGSVSTLTIQRTQQEDSAVYLCASSLKSLSYNEQFFGPGTRLTVL.

V is TRBV3-1 and J is TRBJ2-7, with D possibly being TRBD2 (6 bases). Between the trimmed V and J ends, which lost 0 bases and 4 bases, there was a span of 10 bases. Germline-derived CDR1 and CDR2 are LGHDT and YNNKEL (reference sequence). CDR3 length: 14 amino acids. CDR3 loop: CASSQETRRYEQYF. CDR3 nucleotides: TGTGCCAGCAGCCAAGAGACTAGACGGTACGAGCAGTACTTC.

The chain couples TRBV6-5 to TRBJ2-4; a possible D gene is TRBD1 (5 bases). The CDR3 runs 15 residues. Germline assignment: CDR1 MNHEY and CDR2 SVGAGI. The V end lost 3 bases, the J end lost 0 bases, and 9 bases lay between the germline ends. The CDR3 region has the DNA TGTGCCAGCAGTTATTCCGACAGAGCCAAAAACATTCAGTACTTC. Encoded protein: CASSYSDRAKNIQYF.

The table lists this clonotype with a few counts. The chain carries TRBV4-1 and TRBJ2-7; the D is unclear. CDR1 MGHRA and CDR2 YSYEKL come from the germline V gene. CDR3 length: 12 amino acids. The V gene lost 0 bases and the J gene lost 5 bases, with 5 bases spanning the gap. CDR3 amino acids: CASSQERHEQYF. Written as DNA, the CDR3 is TGCGCCAGCAGCCAAGAGCGACACGAGCAGTACTTC.

The rearrangement joins TRBV5-4 to TRBJ2-5; 12 nucleotides match TRBD1. Judging by the DNA end, TRBJ2-7 fits better; the J call may be wrong. Looked up from germline, CDR1 is SGHNT and CDR2 is YYREEE (reference sequence). The CDR3 contains 17 residues. The CDR3: CASSSGTGGEYHYEQYF. CDR3 DNA sequence: TGTGCCAGCAGCTCCGGGACAGGGGGCGAATATCACTACGAGCAGTACTTC.

This clonotype was counted many times. The gene calls are TRBV2 and TRBJ1-1; TRBD1 aligns across 8 bases. The CDR3 covers 14 residues. J lost 6 bases, V lost 6 bases, and 9 bases had no gene match. Germline assignment: CDR1 SNHLY and CDR2 FYNNEI. The CDR3 region has the DNA TGTGCCAGCAGACCTACTCCGGACAGGGCTGAAGCTTTCTTT. It translates to CASRPTPDRAEAFF. The full variable domain, completed using reference TRBV2 and TRBJ1-1, is EPEVTQTPSHQVTQMGQEVILRCVPISNHLYFYWYRQILGQKVEFLVSFYNNEISEKSEIFDDQFSVERPDGSNFTLKIRSTKLEDSAMYFCASRPTPDRAEAFFGQGTRLTVV.